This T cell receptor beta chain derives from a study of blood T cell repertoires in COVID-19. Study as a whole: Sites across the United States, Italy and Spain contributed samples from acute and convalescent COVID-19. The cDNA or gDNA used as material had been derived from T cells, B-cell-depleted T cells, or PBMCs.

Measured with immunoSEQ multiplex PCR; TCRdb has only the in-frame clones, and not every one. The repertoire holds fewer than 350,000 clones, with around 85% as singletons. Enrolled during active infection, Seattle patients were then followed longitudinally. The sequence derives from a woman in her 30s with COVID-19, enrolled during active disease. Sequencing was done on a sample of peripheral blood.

The CDR3: CASSASGQSFGGDTQYF. The CDR3 region has the DNA TGTGCCAGCAGTGCCAGTGGTCAGTCCTTTGGAGGAGATACGCAGTATTTT. This chain connects TRBV2 to TRBJ2-3; possible D gene TRBD2, 5 bases. The V gene's germline CDR1 is SNHLY and CDR2 FYNNEI. Trimming pared 4 bases from V and 5 bases from J, leaving 22 bases between. The CDR3 consists of 17 residues.